Detailed here is one T cell receptor (beta chain). The record originates from a study of technical replicates of blood from several donors. Only in-frame clones appear in the TCRdb table, and some are missing; sequencing was by immunoSEQ multiplex PCR. Of 55,000 to 75,000 clones in the sample, less than 95% were seen once. This CDR3 spans 14 amino acids. The germline gives CDR1 SGHNT, CDR2 YENEEA. V was shortened by 4 bases and J by 6 bases, with 16 bases between the two germline ends. The sample was PBMCs. This TCR derives from a human donor in good health. Some clones in this sample may be carry-over from other donors' samples. The chain has TRBV11-3 and TRBJ2-7; a weak D match, TRBD1 (6 bases). The CDR3 DNA reads as TGTGCCAGCAGCTCCCAGGGGCTAGGGGCCGAGCAGTACTTC. Translated, it gives CASSSQGLGAEQYF.